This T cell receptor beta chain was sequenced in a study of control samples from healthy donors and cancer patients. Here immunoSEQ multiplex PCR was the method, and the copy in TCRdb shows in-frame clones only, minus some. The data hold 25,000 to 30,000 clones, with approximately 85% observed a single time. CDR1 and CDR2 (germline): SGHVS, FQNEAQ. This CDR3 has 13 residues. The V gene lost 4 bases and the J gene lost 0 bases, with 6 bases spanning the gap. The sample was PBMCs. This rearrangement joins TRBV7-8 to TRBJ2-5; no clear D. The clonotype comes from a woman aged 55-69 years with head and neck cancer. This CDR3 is CASSSNYQETQYF. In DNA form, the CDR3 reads TGTGCCAGCAGCTCCAACTACCAAGAGACCCAGTACTTC.